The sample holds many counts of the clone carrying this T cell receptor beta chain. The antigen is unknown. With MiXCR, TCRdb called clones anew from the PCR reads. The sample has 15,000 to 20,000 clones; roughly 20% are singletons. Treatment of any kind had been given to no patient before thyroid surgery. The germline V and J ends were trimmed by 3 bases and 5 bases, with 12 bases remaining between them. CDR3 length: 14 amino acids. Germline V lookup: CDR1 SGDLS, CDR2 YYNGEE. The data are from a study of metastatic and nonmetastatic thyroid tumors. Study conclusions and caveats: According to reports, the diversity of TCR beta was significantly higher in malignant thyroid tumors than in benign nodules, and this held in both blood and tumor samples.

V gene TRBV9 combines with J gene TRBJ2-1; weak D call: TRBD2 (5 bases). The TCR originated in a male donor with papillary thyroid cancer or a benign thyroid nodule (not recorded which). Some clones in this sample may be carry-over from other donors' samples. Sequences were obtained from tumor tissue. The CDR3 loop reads CASSERVMNNEQFF. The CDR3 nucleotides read TGTGCCAGCAGCGAGAGGGTGATGAACAATGAGCAGTTCTTC.